These 31 T cell receptor beta chains were sequenced from one sample in a study of regulatory T cells in long-lasting Graves disease. Time point here: newly diagnosed GD, antithyroid drugs for less than 3 months. The authors made the TCR library using RNA they extracted from PBMCs. Construction of the TCR beta libraries employed iRepertoire HTBI primers in conjunction with Arm-PCR of CDR3 regions. TCRdb fed the multiplex PCR reads into MiXCR, producing one record per CDR3 protein. This sample has a few hundred thousand distinct CDR3 sequences; 10% to 15% occur once, and the top ten carry approximately 17%. These data are also associated with another study on T cells in Graves' hyperthyroidism and ophthalmopathy.

The sample here was peripheral blood mononuclear cells (PBMCs), taken at new diagnosis, from a patient treated with antithyroid drugs. All receptors come from a woman younger than 30 with Graves disease.

The chain recombines TRBV19 with TRBJ2-4; D ambiguous. The CDR3 sequence is 14 residues long. The V gene lost 5 bases and the J gene lost 1 base, with 9 bases spanning the gap. From germline, CDR1 is LNHDA and CDR2 SQIVND (reference sequence). CDR3 bases: TGTGCCAGTAGTCATCTAGGGGCCAAAAACATTCAGTACTTC. This translates into CASSHLGAKNIQYF.

A note on this clonotype: Given a far larger clone just one base away, this is likely a sequencing read error. The chain couples TRBV6-9 to TRBJ1-1; D is ambiguous. Germline CDR1 is MNHGY and CDR2 is SVAAGI. Trimming shortened V by 4 bases and J by 1 base, and 13 bases separated the two germline ends. The CDR3 runs 15 residues. The CDR3 sequence: CASSSPRRENTEAFF. The CDR3 DNA sequence: TGTGCCAGCAGTTCACCCCGAAGGGAGAACACTGAAGCTTTCTTT.

The rearrangement links TRBV29-1 to TRBJ1-3, with D unclear. Germline loops: CDR1 SQVTM, CDR2 ANQGSEA. Trimming took 0 bases from V and 2 from J, leaving 2 bases between them. This CDR3 has 12 residues. CDR3 protein: CSVEDAGNTIYF. The CDR3, as DNA: TGCAGCGTTGAAGATGCTGGAAACACCATATATTTT.

The rearrangement uses TRBV4-1 and TRBJ1-5, with TRBD1 identical over 7 bases. V was clipped by 3 bases and J by 3 bases; unmatched bases: 14. The CDR3 runs to 18 residues. Germline assignment: CDR1 MGHRA and CDR2 YSYEKL. CDR3 in DNA: TGCGCCAGCAGCCAGGGGTCACAGGGGAGATTGGACAATCAGCCCCAGCATTTT. Translated, it gives CASSQGSQGRLDNQPQHF.

The gene calls are TRBV6-1 and TRBJ2-3; D is unclear. CDR1 and CDR2 from the germline V gene are MNHNS and SASEGT. Trimming stripped 6 bases from V and 0 bases from J, with 13 bases between. The CDR3 runs to 15 residues. The CDR3 reads CASRLTFSSTDTQYF. The CDR3 DNA reads as TGTGCCAGCAGATTAACATTCTCTAGCACAGATACGCAGTATTTT.

The chain has TRBV2 and TRBJ2-1; 11 bases are shared with TRBD2. The germline gives CDR1 SNHLY, CDR2 FYNNEI. CDR3 length: 19 amino acids. Trimming cost V 4 bases and J 0 bases; bases outside gene matches: 11. CDR3 protein: CASSATSGRRQSSYNEQFF. CDR3 sequence (DNA): TGTGCCAGCAGTGCTACTAGCGGGAGAAGACAGAGCTCCTACAATGAGCAGTTCTTC.

On this clonotype itself: It differs at one base from a far larger clone, so likely a read error. The chain carries TRBV3-1 and TRBJ2-2; maybe TRBD1 (6 bases). Germline CDR1 reads LGHDT; CDR2 reads YNNKEL (reference sequence). CDR3 size: 18 residues. V shed 4 bases and J shed 6 bases, with 24 bases lying between them. CDR3 region: CASSRGRGLGKSAGELFF. The DNA for the CDR3 is TGTGCCAGCAGCCGGGGAAGGGGGTTGGGCAAAAGCGCCGGGGAGCTGTTTTTT.

As regards this clonotype: This likely comes from a read error, as the CDR3 has no conserved phenylalanine or tryptophan at its end. The CDR3 region is CSAPAGIVGTGELFS. The CDR3 DNA follows: TGCAGTGCCCCTGCTGGGATAGTAGGTACCGGGGAGCTGTTTTCT. The chain uses TRBV20-1 and TRBJ2-2; D unclear. The CDR3 contains 15 residues. V lost 6 bases and J lost 5, with 19 bases in between. The germline V gene has CDR1 DFQATT and CDR2 SNEGSKA (reference sequence).

The CDR3 is CASSQEEGRTSGLYTDTQYF. The CDR3 DNA follows: TGCGCCAGCAGCCAAGAAGAGGGAAGGACTAGCGGACTTTACACAGATACGCAGTATTTT. The chain carries TRBV4-1 and TRBJ2-3, with 10 bases fitting TRBD2. The CDR3 consists of 20 residues. J gave up 2 bases and V 0 bases, and 14 bases lay outside the gene matches. Germline V CDR1 and CDR2: MGHRA, YSYEKL.

This clonotype was seen many times. The V gene is TRBV2, the J gene TRBJ1-2; 8 bases fit TRBD1. J gave up 7 bases and V 2 bases, and 6 bases lay outside the gene matches. This CDR3 is built from 14 residues. CDR1 SNHLY and CDR2 FYNNEI come from the germline V gene. Written as DNA, the CDR3 is TGTGCCAGCAGTGAATATCAGGGGGCTGGTGGCTACACCTTC. Its protein is CASSEYQGAGGYTF.

This clonotype was seen repeatedly, ten times or more. The V and J genes are TRBV18 and TRBJ2-7; TRBD1 matches at 9 bases. CDR1 KGHSH and CDR2 LQKENI come from the germline V gene. The CDR3 runs 15 residues. After removal of 5 bases from V and 0 bases from J, the junction contained 5 bases not matched to a gene. The CDR3 nucleotides read TGTGCCAGCTCAGCGGGGACAGGGAGCTCCTACGAGCAGTACGTC. Its translation: CASSAGTGSSYEQYV.

This clonotype was observed many times. The chain employs TRBV29-1 and TRBJ2-4, with 8 bases that match TRBD1. CDR1 and CDR2 (germline): SQVTM, ANQGSEA. The CDR3 spans 14 residues. The V gene end was trimmed by 7 bases and the J gene end by 1 base; junction bases not matched to a gene: 6. The CDR3 protein is CSAMDRAAKNIQYF. The CDR3 nucleotides read TGCAGCGCTATGGACAGGGCTGCCAAAAACATTCAGTACTTC.

In this sample, this clonotype turned up many times. The rearrangement uses TRBV7-9 and TRBJ2-3; TRBD2 aligns across 9 bases. CDR3 size: 16 residues. CDR1 SEHNR and CDR2 FQNEAQ come from the germline V gene (reference sequence). J was trimmed by 1 base and V by 3 bases; bases with no gene match: 5. The CDR3 loop is CASSFLAGIRTDTQYF. The CDR3, as DNA: TGTGCCAGCAGCTTCCTAGCGGGGATCCGCACAGATACGCAGTATTTT.

This clonotype was recorded at least ten times. The chain joins TRBV20-1 to TRBJ1-1, with 7 nucleotides matching TRBD1. The CDR3 sequence is 14 residues long. Germline values: CDR1 DFQATT, CDR2 SNEGSKA (reference sequence). J gave up 5 bases and V 2 bases, and 8 bases lay outside the gene matches. CDR3 coding DNA: TGCAGTGCTAGACCGAAATACAGGGGAACTGAAGCTTTCTTT. The encoded protein is CSARPKYRGTEAFF.

This clonotype has more than one count but fewer than ten. This chain connects TRBV4-3 to TRBJ2-3; 9 bases line up with TRBD2. The V and J ends lost 0 bases and 8 bases, in that order; junction bases with no gene match: 9. There are 16 residues in the CDR3. Germline V gene data show CDR1 as LGHNA and CDR2 as YSLEER. Here the CDR3 DNA reads TGCGCCAGCAGCCAAGATCGGCGGGGGGGAGTAGTTACGCAGTATTTT. Its protein product is CASSQDRRGGVVTQYF.

This clonotype showed up many times. The V gene is TRBV7-2, the J gene TRBJ2-2; D unresolved. V dropped 0 bases and J dropped 3 bases, with 8 bases sitting between them. Looked up from germline, CDR1 is SGHTA and CDR2 is FQGNSA. The CDR3 is 15 amino acids. CDR3 amino acids: CASSLAPRYTGELFF. The CDR3 coding sequence is TGTGCCAGCAGCTTAGCCCCCCGCTACACCGGGGAGCTGTTTTTT. The entire variable domain, with the rest obtained from reference TRBV7-2 and TRBJ2-2, is as follows: GAGVSQSPSNKVTEKGKDVELRCDPISGHTALYWYRQSLGQGLEFLIYFQGNSAPDKSGLPSDRFSAERTGGSVSTLTIQRTQQEDSAVYLCASSLAPRYTGELFFGEGSRLTVL.

This clonotype was counted many times. The chain employs TRBV28 and TRBJ1-2; perhaps TRBD1 as D (5 bases). Germline CDR1 is MDHEN and CDR2 is SYDVKM. V lost 2 bases and J lost 5, with 15 bases in between. The CDR3 runs 15 residues. In DNA form, the CDR3 reads TGTGCCAGCAGTTTAGGGGGTAGCGGTTTTTATGGCTACACCTTC. Protein: CASSLGGSGFYGYTF.

This clonotype was observed at least ten times. The rearrangement joins TRBV13 to TRBJ2-7, with D perhaps assigned TRBD1 or TRBD2 (6 bases each). This CDR3 spans 12 amino acids. The ends were cut back, 4 bases at V and 6 bases at J, with 10 bases in the middle. Germline-derived CDR1 and CDR2 are PRHDT and FYEKMQ (reference sequence). Written as DNA, the CDR3 is TGTGCCAGCAGCTCGGGGGCTTGCGAGCAGTACGTC. Amino acid sequence: CASSSGACEQYV.

This clonotype showed up just a few times. The chain recombines TRBV5-1 with TRBJ2-1; 10 nucleotides line up with TRBD1. Germline V lookup: CDR1 SGHRS, CDR2 YFSETQ. The CDR3 is 15 amino acids. J lost 12 bases, V lost 0 bases, and 9 bases had no gene match. CDR3 in amino acids: CASSLETGGGLGQFF. CDR3 nucleotide sequence: TGCGCCAGCAGCTTGGAGACAGGGGGCGGACTTGGGCAGTTCTTC.

The genes are TRBV27 and TRBJ2-5; 10 nucleotides agree with TRBD2. In germline, CDR1 is MNHEY, CDR2 SMNVEV (reference sequence). The CDR3 contains 15 residues. J lost 3 bases, V lost 2 bases, and 3 bases had no gene match. The CDR3 is CASSLLAGAKETQYF. DNA of the CDR3: TGTGCCAGCAGTTTACTAGCGGGGGCCAAAGAGACCCAGTACTTC.

The sample holds many counts of this clonotype. The chain has TRBV7-6 and TRBJ2-7, with a tentative D call TRBD2 (5 bases). In germline, CDR1 is SGHVS, CDR2 FNYEAQ. V was shortened by 5 bases and J by 3 bases, with 23 bases between the two germline ends. The CDR3 covers 17 residues. CDR3 nucleotide sequence: TGTGCCAGCAGCCAAAGAGGAGGTGGGTTCGCTAACTACGAGCAGTACTTC. It specifies CASSQRGGGFANYEQYF. Based on the CDR3 plus reference TRBV7-6 and TRBJ2-7, the full variable domain is GAGVSQSPRYKVTKRGQDVALRCDPISGHVSLYWYRQALGQGPEFLTYFNYEAQQDKSGLPNDRFSAERPEGSISTLTIQRTEQRDSAMYRCASSQRGGGFANYEQYFGPGTRLTVT.

This clonotype has just a few counts. The chain recombines TRBV7-9 with TRBJ1-1; 7 bases match TRBD1. Germline trimming cut 3 bases from V and 3 bases from J; bases unmatched to any gene: 4. The germline V gene encodes CDR1 SEHNR and CDR2 FQNEAQ (reference sequence). This CDR3 comprises 14 residues. The CDR3 coding sequence is TGTGCCAGCAGCTTGGGGACAGCTGACACTGAAGCTTTCTTT. Its translation is CASSLGTADTEAFF.

The gene calls are TRBV9 and TRBJ1-2; D may be TRBD1 (6 bases). The ends were cut back, 3 bases at V and 13 bases at J, with 10 bases in the middle. This CDR3 region has 10 residues. Germline assignment: CDR1 SGDLS and CDR2 YYNGEE. This CDR3 is CASSAGTRTF. Written as DNA, the CDR3 is TGTGCCAGCAGCGCCGGGACACGCACCTTC. The full variable domain, with the rest looked up from reference TRBV9 and TRBJ1-2, is DSGVTQTPKHLITATGQRVTLRCSPRSGDLSVYWYQQSLDQGLQFLIQYYNGEERAKGNILERFSAQQFPDLHSELNLSSLELGDSALYFCASSAGTRTFGSGTRLTVV.

This clonotype was recorded many times. This rearrangement joins TRBV3-1 to TRBJ1-6; TRBD1 matches at 8 bases. Per germline, CDR1 LGHDT and CDR2 YNNKEL (reference sequence). CDR3 length: 15 amino acids. The junction had 11 bases not matched to a gene; V was cut back by 3 bases and J by 13 bases. The CDR3 nucleotides are TGTGCCAGCAGCCACAAGGGGCAGGGGGCTCTCCCCCTCCACTTT. Translating gives CASSHKGQGALPLHF.

There are many counts of this clonotype. This sequence joins TRBV9 and TRBJ2-3; TRBD2 aligns across 7 bases. The trim removed 5 bases at V and 4 bases at J, leaving 1 base unmatched. This CDR3 has 12 residues. CDR1 and CDR2 from the germline V gene are SGDLS and YYNGEE. The DNA for the CDR3 is TGTGCCAGCAGTGGGGGGGCAGATACGCAGTATTTT. Protein: CASSGGADTQYF.

In its sample, this clonotype was seen a few times. This chain links TRBV7-3 with TRBJ1-2; no firm D call. CDR1 and CDR2 from the germline V gene are SGHTA and FQGTGA. The CDR3 sequence is 14 residues long. Trimming shortened V by 6 bases and J by 0 bases, and 11 bases separated the two germline ends. The CDR3 nucleotides read TGTGCCAGCAGTTCCGGGAGGACTAACTATGGCTACACCTTC. Encoded protein: CASSSGRTNYGYTF.

The chain is built from TRBV9 and TRBJ1-6; D not certain. The CDR3 is made up of 13 amino acids. Trimming removed 0 bases from V and 6 bases from J, with 4 bases in between. The germline CDR1 and CDR2 sequences are SGDLS and YYNGEE. In DNA, the CDR3 is TGTGCCAGCAGCGTAGGAGTTAATTCACCCCTCCACTTT. This translates into CASSVGVNSPLHF. The variable domain in full, completed from reference TRBV9 and TRBJ1-6, reads DSGVTQTPKHLITATGQRVTLRCSPRSGDLSVYWYQQSLDQGLQFLIQYYNGEERAKGNILERFSAQQFPDLHSELNLSSLELGDSALYFCASSVGVNSPLHFGNGTRLTVT.

This clonotype was counted ten times or more. The chain links TRBV10-3 to TRBJ2-3; TRBD1 matches at 7 bases. The germline CDR1 and CDR2 sequences are ENHRY and SYGVKD. This CDR3 spans 16 amino acids. The V and J ends lost 6 bases and 2 bases, in that order; junction bases with no gene match: 11. The DNA of the CDR3 is TGTGCCATCAGGGATTTAAGACAGGGATTCACAGATACGCAGTATTTT. It yields the protein CAIRDLRQGFTDTQYF.

The chain links TRBV6-2 or TRBV6-3 to TRBJ2-1; 10 positions match TRBD2. The CDR3 is 18 amino acids. V gave up 2 bases and J gave up 4 bases; unmatched junction bases: 11. In germline, CDR1 is MNHEY, CDR2 SVGEGT. CDR3: CASSYPEAGGPGYNEQFF. CDR3 nucleotide sequence: TGTGCCAGCAGTTACCCTGAAGCGGGGGGGCCAGGATACAATGAGCAGTTCTTC.

The chain joins TRBV5-1 to TRBJ2-1, with no clear D. Germline-derived CDR1 and CDR2 are SGHRS and YFSETQ. V was shortened by 2 bases and J by 5 bases, with 14 bases between the two germline ends. The CDR3 has 15 residues. The CDR3 nucleotides are TGCGCCAGCAGCTTAGAAGGAGCGTCGGACAATGAGCAGTTCTTC. As protein: CASSLEGASDNEQFF.

The table lists this clonotype with a few counts. The chain links TRBV20-1 to TRBJ1-1, with TRBD1 as a possible D gene (6 bases). The V end was cut by 6 bases, the J end by 0 bases, with 11 bases between. The germline V gene encodes CDR1 DFQATT and CDR2 SNEGSKA (reference sequence). The CDR3 loop spans 13 amino acids. The CDR3 spells CSAVPGVNTEAFF. The CDR3 nucleotides read TGCAGTGCAGTCCCAGGGGTGAACACTGAAGCTTTCTTT.